The 23 T cell receptor beta chains below all came from one sample that was sequenced in a study of T-cell memory formation after mild COVID-19 (dated by TCRdb to 2020 to 2023). The library was produced with 5' RACE. TCRdb shows the sequencer as Illumina NovaSeq 6000. Using fastp trimming at Q25 and MiXCR clonotype assembly, TCRdb reanalyzed the public sequencing data and kept in-frame beta chains. CDR3 protein duplicates are merged, each entry listing the most common genes and DNA. The sample table records about 450,000 distinct CDR3 sequences; under 25% of these occur just once. The biggest ten clones account for 13% of the sample. The sample was PBMCs or a T cell subset sorted from them (not recorded which). Receptor source: an adult woman who had mild COVID-19 (a few samples of this study predate the infection). The sample titles of this study are shuffled in the database, so cell type and time point are left out; the donor was told from shared clones.

The V gene is TRBV7-9, the J gene TRBJ2-1, with D perhaps TRBD1 (6 bases). With 4 bases removed from V and 7 bases from J, the gap between germline ends came to 20 bases. The CDR3 is made up of 16 amino acids. Germline values: CDR1 SEHNR, CDR2 FQNEAQ (reference sequence). CDR3 DNA sequence: TGTGCCAGCAGCTGGGGGCCCGGGCTCCAGGGAAATGAGCAGTTCTTC. Amino acids: CASSWGPGLQGNEQFF.

This clonotype has a count of ten or more. This rearrangement joins TRBV6-1 to TRBJ2-7; D is undetermined. Between the trimmed V and J ends, which lost 1 base and 2 bases, there was a span of 6 bases. The CDR3 covers 13 residues. The germline V gene encodes CDR1 MNHNS and CDR2 SASEGT. The CDR3 is CASSEEETYEQYF. The CDR3 DNA follows: TGTGCCAGCAGTGAAGAGGAAACCTACGAGCAGTACTTC.

V usage is TRBV7-2 and J usage is TRBJ2-5; TRBD1 aligns across 9 bases. Germline loops: CDR1 SGHTA, CDR2 FQGNSA. This CDR3 comprises 15 residues. J lost 3 bases, V lost 4 bases, and 6 bases had no gene match. CDR3 sequence (DNA): TGTGCCAGCAGCTGGGGACAGGGCACGAAAGAGACCCAGTACTTC. Encoded protein: CASSWGQGTKETQYF.

This clonotype showed up just a few times. The J gene is TRBJ2-3, the V gene TRBV29-1; 9 bases agree with TRBD2. This CDR3 is built from 15 residues. J was trimmed by 0 bases and V by 7 bases; bases with no gene match: 8. Per the germline V gene, CDR1 is SQVTM and CDR2 is ANQGSEA. DNA of the CDR3: TGCAGCGCCATAGGGCGGGGGGGAAGCACAGATACGCAGTATTTT. Its translation is CSAIGRGGSTDTQYF.

This clonotype was counted many times. The chain joins TRBV6-4 to TRBJ2-1; 8 bases fit TRBD2. After removal of 4 bases from V and 4 bases from J, the junction contained 3 bases not matched to a gene. From germline, CDR1 is MRHNA and CDR2 SNTAGT. CDR3 size: 14 residues. The CDR3 DNA is TGTGCCAGCAGTGTGACTAGCGAGTACAATGAGCAGTTCTTC. Protein product: CASSVTSEYNEQFF.

This clonotype was recorded at least ten times. The J gene is TRBJ2-7, the V gene TRBV12-3 or TRBV12-4; no definite D call. The germline V and J ends were trimmed by 1 base and 1 base, with 8 bases remaining between them. This CDR3 contains 14 residues. The chain's CDR3 is CASSLVPASYEQYF. The CDR3 DNA follows: TGTGCCAGCAGTTTAGTTCCCGCTTCCTACGAGCAGTACTTC.

This clonotype was counted many times. The chain recombines TRBV7-3 with TRBJ2-7; 8 nucleotides agree with TRBD2. Germline V gene lookup returns CDR1 SGHTA and CDR2 FQGTGA. The CDR3 is 14 amino acids. With 5 bases clipped from V and 2 bases from J, the junction kept 5 bases outside the gene matches. Here the CDR3 reads CASSATGGAYEQYF. CDR3 DNA sequence: TGTGCCAGCAGCGCTACCGGGGGGGCCTACGAGCAGTACTTC.

Regarding this clonotype: This may stem from a read error, because a much larger clone lies one nucleotide away. J is TRBJ1-1 and V is TRBV5-8; D not certain. V was pared by 1 base and J by 1 base, with 5 bases between. The CDR3 extends over 13 amino acids. The V gene's germline CDR1 is SGHTS and CDR2 YDEGEE. CDR3 residues: CASSLFPNTEAFF. The CDR3 DNA sequence: TGTGCCAGCAGCTTGTTCCCGAACACTGAAGCTTTCTTT. Together with reference TRBV5-8 and TRBJ1-1, the CDR3 gives the full variable domain: EAGVTQSPTHLIKTRGQQATLRCSPISGHTSVYWYQQALGLGLQFLLWYDEGEERNRGNFPPRFSGRQFPNYSSELNVNALELEDSALYLCASSLFPNTEAFFGQGTRLTVV.

Only a few counts were recorded for this clonotype. This chain connects TRBV5-1 to TRBJ1-3; D not resolved. Trimming pared 4 bases from V and 1 base from J, leaving 12 bases between. Germline values: CDR1 SGHRS, CDR2 YFSETQ. The CDR3 length is 15 residues. The CDR3 loop is CASSAGRSSGNTIYF. CDR3 DNA sequence: TGCGCCAGCAGCGCCGGACGGAGTTCTGGAAACACCATATATTTT.

This clonotype was seen a few times. The chain joins TRBV27 to TRBJ2-7; D possibly corresponds to TRBD1 (5 bases). CDR3 length equals 14 residues. Looked up from germline, CDR1 is MNHEY and CDR2 is SMNVEV (reference sequence). V was clipped by 7 bases and J by 6 bases, with 19 bases between them. Written as DNA, the CDR3 is TGTGCCAGCAACGGTTGGGGCGTCTCCGGCGAGCAGTACTTC. This gives the protein CASNGWGVSGEQYF.

This clonotype was seen a handful of times. The V call is TRBV25-1, the J call TRBJ1-1, with no clear D. Germline CDR1 reads MGHDK; CDR2 reads SYGVNS. This CDR3 has 14 residues. Trimming pared 3 bases from V and 1 base from J, leaving 9 bases between. The CDR3 loop reads CASSEGTWNTEAFF. Here the CDR3 DNA reads TGTGCCAGCAGTGAGGGCACTTGGAACACTGAAGCTTTCTTT.

In its sample, this clonotype was seen many times. V is TRBV18 and J is TRBJ2-3; 12 bases agree with TRBD1. CDR3 size: 17 residues. Germline-derived CDR1 and CDR2 are KGHSH and LQKENI. V lost 3 bases to trimming and J lost 1 base; unmatched junction nucleotides: 5. The CDR3 is CASSPGTGGRGTDTQYF. The DNA of the CDR3 is TGTGCCAGCTCACCGGGGACAGGGGGCCGGGGCACAGATACGCAGTATTTT.

The chain has TRBV7-3 and TRBJ2-5; D call uncertain. The ends were cut back, 4 bases at V and 8 bases at J, with 17 bases in the middle. The CDR3 spans 14 residues. Per germline, CDR1 SGHTA and CDR2 FQGTGA. Here the CDR3 DNA reads TGTGCCAGCAGCTCCACGCCCCAGGTTACCACCCAGTACTTC. It specifies CASSSTPQVTTQYF. Using reference TRBV7-3 and TRBJ2-5 for the parts outside the CDR3, the full variable domain is GAGVSQTPSNKVTEKGKYVELRCDPISGHTALYWYRQSLGQGPEFLIYFQGTGAADDSGLPNDRFFAVRPEGSVSTLKIQRTERGDSAVYLCASSSTPQVTTQYFGPGTRLLVL.

The CDR3 coding sequence is TGTGCCAGCAGCCAACTAGGACCGGGACAGGGGTATGGCTACACCTTC. Translating it yields CASSQLGPGQGYGYTF. This chain connects TRBV3-1 to TRBJ1-2, with TRBD1 matching 10 bases. The CDR3 extends over 16 amino acids. After removal of 2 bases from V and 5 bases from J, the junction contained 8 bases not matched to a gene. The germline V gene has CDR1 LGHDT and CDR2 YNNKEL (reference sequence).

This clonotype has a handful of counts. The CDR3 is CSASGGADTQYF. In nucleotides, the CDR3 is TGCAGTGCTAGTGGCGGGGCCGATACGCAGTATTTT. This chain links TRBV20-1 with TRBJ2-3; a weak D match, TRBD2 (6 bases). Germline V CDR1 and CDR2: DFQATT, SNEGSKA (reference sequence). This CDR3 comprises 12 residues. The V end was cut by 3 bases, the J end by 6 bases, with 10 bases between.

The chain joins TRBV5-1 to TRBJ1-2; 9 nucleotides line up with TRBD1. Germline-derived CDR1 and CDR2 are SGHRS and YFSETQ. With 0 bases clipped from V and 2 bases from J, the junction kept 5 bases outside the gene matches. The CDR3 extends over 16 amino acids. The chain's CDR3 is CASSLDGTGGNYGYTF. The CDR3 DNA follows: TGCGCCAGCAGCTTGGATGGAACAGGGGGCAACTATGGCTACACCTTC.

This clonotype has just a few counts. The V gene is TRBV7-2, the J gene TRBJ2-1; TRBD2 is a possible D gene (6 bases). Looked up from germline, CDR1 is SGHTA and CDR2 is FQGNSA. Trimming stripped 0 bases from V and 6 bases from J, with 18 bases between. The CDR3 consists of 17 residues. CDR3 sequence (DNA): TGTGCCAGCAGCTTAGCGCCCTTGGGGGAGGCGGGCAATGAGCAGTTCTTC. Encoded protein: CASSLAPLGEAGNEQFF. The whole variable domain, filled in from reference TRBV7-2 and TRBJ2-1, reads GAGVSQSPSNKVTEKGKDVELRCDPISGHTALYWYRQSLGQGLEFLIYFQGNSAPDKSGLPSDRFSAERTGGSVSTLTIQRTQQEDSAVYLCASSLAPLGEAGNEQFFGPGTRLTVL.

The chain combines TRBV20-1 with TRBJ1-4, with unresolved D. Trimming took off 5 bases at V and 0 bases at J, with 10 bases between the two ends. CDR1 and CDR2 (germline): DFQATT, SNEGSKA (reference sequence). This CDR3 has 14 residues. The CDR3 spells CSAAHGPTNEKLFF. DNA of the CDR3: TGCAGTGCTGCTCACGGGCCAACTAATGAAAAACTGTTTTTT.

This sequence joins TRBV29-1 and TRBJ2-7, with D possibly matching TRBD1 (5 bases). CDR1 SQVTM and CDR2 ANQGSEA come from the germline V gene. The CDR3 totals 12 residues. With 6 bases removed from V and 0 bases from J, the gap between germline ends came to 9 bases. CDR3 loop: CSVEQGSYEQYF. The CDR3 DNA is TGCAGCGTAGAGCAGGGCTCCTACGAGCAGTACTTC.

The chain recombines TRBV29-1 with TRBJ2-1; 8 nucleotides agree with TRBD2. CDR3 length: 15 residues. V shed 7 bases, J shed 1 base, and the junction held 9 bases outside the gene matches. Germline-derived CDR1 and CDR2 are SQVTM and ANQGSEA. The CDR3 loop is CSARGGLGSYNEQFF. Written as DNA, the CDR3 is TGCAGCGCCCGAGGGGGACTAGGATCCTACAATGAGCAGTTCTTC.

This clonotype was picked up a small number of times. This chain joins TRBV6-5 and TRBJ2-7; TRBD2 agrees at 13 bases. The J segment lost 3 bases and the V segment lost 5 bases, leaving 4 bases of the junction unmatched. The CDR3 has 15 residues. Germline V lookup: CDR1 MNHEY, CDR2 SVGAGI. The CDR3 bases are TGTGCCAGCAGTACATGGACTAGCGGGAGCTACGAGCAGTACTTC. Residues: CASSTWTSGSYEQYF.

The chain uses TRBV18 and TRBJ2-7, with 12 bases aligning to TRBD1. The CDR3 is 16 residues long. J lost 4 bases, V lost 2 bases, and 6 bases had no gene match. Germline loops: CDR1 KGHSH, CDR2 LQKENI. In nucleotides, the CDR3 is TGTGCCAGCTCACCATTTGGGACAGGGGGCATGTACGAGCAGTACTTC. As protein: CASSPFGTGGMYEQYF. The complete variable domain, with remaining parts taken from reference TRBV18 and TRBJ2-7, reads NAGVMQNPRHLVRRRGQEARLRCSPMKGHSHVYWYRQLPEEGLKFMVYLQKENIIDESGMPKERFSAEFPKEGPSILRIQQVVRGDSAAYFCASSPFGTGGMYEQYFGPGTRLTVT.

In this sample, this clonotype turned up a few times. The rearrangement uses TRBV3-1 and TRBJ2-5; D remains ambiguous. CDR1 is LGHDT, CDR2 YNNKEL, per germline (reference sequence). V was clipped by 0 bases and J by 1 base, with 12 bases between them. The CDR3 is 16 amino acids. The CDR3 region is CASSQDTVPSQETQYF. The CDR3 DNA follows: TGTGCCAGCAGCCAAGATACCGTTCCAAGCCAAGAGACCCAGTACTTC.